A selection of T cell receptor beta chains follows, all from one sample in a study of OX40 agonist ivuxolimab in advanced cancers. Produced via immunoSEQ multiplex PCR; TCRdb's table is partial and in-frame only. Among tens of thousands of clones listed, roughly 90% were seen once. The sample was CD4+ or CD8+ T cells sorted from blood, taken in a trial of the OX40 agonist ivuxolimab. The receptors shown here come from an adult with an advanced solid tumor such as melanoma, head and neck, liver or kidney cancer. Each CDR3 is given with its conserved first and last residue. The D gene is left open where the match is weak. Where a row states a size, it is once, few, many or the class of an expanded clone; other rows omit it.

>TRBJ2-1|TRBV7-2|-|-
CASSGTSIYEQFF
TGTGCCAGCAGCGGAACTAGTATCTATGAGCAGTTCTTC
>TRBJ1-5|TRBV2|few|TRBD1
CASSPGGRSNQPQHF
TGTGCCAGCAGTCCAGGGGGCCGGAGCAATCAGCCCCAGCATTTT
>TRBJ1-1|TRBV6-5|-|TRBD1
CASRRQGTPFF
TGTGCCAGCAGGCGACAGGGCACACCTTTCTTT
>TRBJ1-3|TRBV30|-|-
CAWSLNWALGGNTIYF
TGTGCCTGGAGTCTGAATTGGGCACTAGGGGGAAACACCATATATTTT
>TRBJ2-7|TRBV27|-|TRBD2
CASSKGLAGAFYEQYF
TGTGCCAGCAGTAAAGGACTAGCGGGAGCATTCTACGAGCAGTACTTC
>TRBJ2-7|TRBV7-2|-|TRBD2
CASSGLAGVGEQYF
TGTGCCAGCAGCGGACTAGCGGGAGTAGGTGAGCAGTACTTC
>TRBJ1-5|TRBV19|-|-
CASSRGNSNQPQHF
TGTGCCAGTAGTAGAGGAAATAGCAATCAGCCCCAGCATTTT
>TRBJ2-7|TRBV5-1|-|-
CASSSDPPGLGREQYF
TGCGCCAGCAGCTCAGACCCTCCGGGACTCGGGCGCGAGCAGTACTTC
>TRBJ2-4|TRBV28|-|-
CASNKQGVAGLGNIQYF
TGTGCCAGCAATAAACAGGGGGTAGCGGGATTGGGAAACATTCAGTACTTC
>TRBJ2-7|TRBV28|-|TRBD1
CASSNPGGKPYEQYF
TGTGCCAGCAGTAACCCAGGGGGCAAACCCTACGAGCAGTACTTC
>TRBJ2-2|TRBV27|-|-
CASRPDRNTGELFF
TGTGCCAGCAGACCAGACAGGAACACCGGGGAGCTGTTTTTT
>TRBJ2-5|TRBV7-2|-|-
CASSVGGLGEETQYF
TGTGCCAGCAGCGTCGGCGGGTTAGGGGAAGAGACCCAGTACTTC
>TRBJ2-7|TRBV30|-|TRBD2
CAWSVGGRYYEQYF
TGTGCCTGGAGTGTCGGGGGGAGGTACTACGAGCAGTACTTC
>TRBJ1-1|TRBV1|-|-
CTSSQGFGGFAEAFF
TGCACCAGCAGCCAAGGGTTTGGTGGGTTCGCTGAAGCTTTCTTT
>TRBJ1-2|TRBV28|-|-
CASSPEPQFYGYTF
TGTGCCAGCAGTCCTGAACCCCAGTTCTATGGCTACACCTTC
>TRBJ2-7|TRBV7-9|-|-
CASSLDLDEQYF
TGTGCCAGCAGCTTAGACTTGGACGAGCAGTACTTC
>TRBJ1-1|TRBV29-1|-|TRBD1
CSVPGTDRLEAFF
TGCAGCGTTCCCGGGACAGACCGCCTCGAAGCTTTCTTT
>TRBJ2-1|TRBV7-2|-|TRBD1
CASSFMGQTNNEQFF
TGTGCCAGCAGCTTCATGGGACAGACAAACAATGAGCAGTTCTTC
>TRBJ2-3|TRBV5-8|-|-
CASSLAGNWRFPTDTQYF
TGTGCCAGCAGCCTGGCCGGAAACTGGAGATTTCCAACAGATACGCAGTATTTT
>TRBJ2-5|TRBV18|once|-
CASSQSGETQYF
TGTGCCAGCTCACAGTCGGGAGAGACCCAGTACTTC
>TRBJ2-3|TRBV7-9|-|TRBD1
CASSPYPGQGSHTQYF
TGTGCCAGCAGCCCCTACCCGGGACAGGGTAGTCATACGCAGTATTTT
>TRBJ2-4|TRBV6-6|-|-
CASSYSQGGLRNIQYF
TGTGCCAGCAGTTACTCCCAGGGGGGGCTGAGAAACATTCAGTACTTC
>TRBJ2-5|TRBV4-1|-|-
CASSQAPRGRGGQETQYF
TGCGCCAGCAGCCAAGCCCCGCGGGGCAGGGGGGGGCAAGAGACCCAGTACTTC
>TRBJ2-2|TRBV11-3|-|-
CASSLVLGANTGELFF
TGTGCCAGCAGCCTCGTTCTAGGGGCCAACACCGGGGAGCTGTTTTTT
>TRBJ2-1|TRBV4-3|once|-
CASSQESGRYNEQFF
TGCGCCAGCAGCCAAGAGTCGGGGCGATACAATGAGCAGTTCTTC
>TRBJ1-5|TRBV6-6|-|-
CASSYSIPVRQPQHF
TGTGCCAGCAGTTACTCGATTCCCGTCCGTCAGCCCCAGCATTTT
>TRBJ2-1|TRBV30|once|-
CAWGSGANEQFF
TGTGCCTGGGGTTCGGGGGCTAATGAGCAGTTCTTC
>TRBJ1-1|TRBV10-3|few|-
CAARANTEAFF
TGTGCCGCCAGGGCGAACACTGAAGCTTTCTTT
>TRBJ2-2|TRBV6-4|-|-
CASSPQGTGELFF
TGTGCCAGCAGCCCACAGGGTACCGGGGAGCTGTTTTTT
>TRBJ2-3|TRBV28|-|TRBD1
CATAGGSTQYF
TGTGCCACCGCAGGGGGATCTACTCAGTATTTT
>TRBJ2-7|TRBV7-2|-|-
CASSPVNGKAYEQYF
TGTGCCAGCAGCCCCGTGAATGGAAAAGCCTACGAGCAGTACTTC
>TRBJ2-7|TRBV7-9|-|TRBD1
CASSLFPGRTGLTYEQYF
TGTGCCAGCAGCTTATTCCCGGGGAGGACAGGGCTTACCTACGAGCAGTACTTC
>TRBJ2-6|TRBV9|-|-
CASSTGWGSGANVLTF
TGTGCCAGCAGCACAGGGTGGGGTTCTGGGGCCAACGTCCTGACTTTC
>TRBJ2-5|TRBV7-2|-|TRBD2
CASSLSPAGGQETQYF
TGTGCCAGCAGCCTTTCTCCAGCGGGAGGGCAAGAGACCCAGTACTTC
>TRBJ2-7|TRBV27|-|TRBD1
CASKRTGVGEQYF
TGTGCCAGCAAGAGGACAGGGGTAGGGGAGCAGTACTTC
>TRBJ2-3|TRBV28|-|-
CASSQLGISTDTQYF
TGTGCCAGCAGTCAATTGGGAATTAGCACAGATACGCAGTATTTT
>TRBJ1-1|TRBV7-9|-|-
CASSLGAGNTEAFF
TGTGCCAGCAGCTTAGGGGCGGGTAACACTGAAGCTTTCTTT
>TRBJ1-3|TRBV4-1|once|-
CASSQEWGNTIYF
TGCGCCAGCAGCCAAGAATGGGGAAACACCATATATTTT
>TRBJ2-5|TRBV27|-|TRBD1
CASSPQGVARETQYF
TGTGCCAGCAGTCCTCAGGGGGTGGCCCGGGAGACCCAGTACTTC
>TRBJ2-5|TRBV6-5|once|-
CASSYSWTEQETQYF
TGTGCCAGCAGTTACTCCTGGACAGAACAAGAGACCCAGTACTTC
>TRBJ2-5|TRBV30|-|-
CALNGGAVETQYF
TGTGCATTGAATGGGGGGGCCGTCGAGACCCAGTACTTC
>TRBJ2-2|TRBV19|-|-
CASSIPGTPGSGELFF
TGTGCCAGTAGTATACCCGGGACTCCGGGTTCCGGGGAGCTGTTTTTT
>TRBJ1-4|TRBV19|-|-
CATSERAANEKLFF
TGTGCCACCTCAGAACGAGCGGCTAATGAAAAACTGTTTTTT
>TRBJ1-4|TRBV19|-|-
CASTTRPREEKLFF
TGTGCCAGTACGACTAGACCGCGGGAGGAAAAACTGTTTTTT
>TRBJ2-7|TRBV5-6|-|-
CASSLPTREQYF
TGTGCCAGCAGCTTGCCCACCCGCGAGCAGTACTTC
>TRBJ1-2|TRBV28|-|TRBD1
CASSLQGGRGYTF
TGTGCCAGCAGTTTGCAGGGGGGACGTGGCTACACCTTC
>TRBJ2-5|TRBV7-2|-|TRBD2
CASSDGLAGETQYF
TGTGCCAGCAGCGACGGACTAGCTGGTGAGACCCAGTACTTC
>TRBJ2-4|TRBV4-1|-|-
CASSPTVLAKNIQYF
TGCGCCAGCAGTCCTACCGTGCTAGCCAAAAACATTCAGTACTTC
>TRBJ2-2|TRBV9|-|-
CASSVASAGTGELFF
TGTGCCAGCAGCGTAGCGTCCGCGGGAACCGGGGAGCTGTTTTTT
>TRBJ2-7|TRBV11-2|-|TRBD2
CASSFRLAGRQQYF
TGTGCCAGCAGCTTTCGGCTAGCGGGTCGCCAGCAGTACTTC
>TRBJ2-3|TRBV5-1|-|-
CASSSMGSSTDTQYF
TGCGCCAGCAGCTCGATGGGATCAAGCACAGATACGCAGTATTTT
>TRBJ1-2|TRBV9|once|-
CASSPSTVDYGYTF
TGTGCCAGCAGCCCCTCGACAGTTGACTATGGCTACACCTTC
>TRBJ1-4|TRBV7-2|-|TRBD1
CASSQWTGPVSGKLFF
TGTGCCAGCAGCCAATGGACAGGGCCAGTCTCAGGGAAACTGTTTTTT
>TRBJ2-7|TRBV2|-|TRBD2
CASSPRLAGALEQYF
TGTGCCAGCAGTCCACGACTAGCGGGAGCCCTCGAGCAGTACTTC
>TRBJ1-2|TRBV10-3|-|-
CAISEGTPNYGYTF
TGTGCCATCAGTGAGGGGACACCGAACTATGGCTACACCTTC
>TRBJ2-2|TRBV19|-|-
CASSQFSGELFF
TGTGCCAGTAGTCAATTCTCCGGGGAGCTGTTTTTT
>TRBJ1-1|TRBV6-1|-|-
CASSPREAEAFF
TGTGCCAGCAGCCCCAGGGAGGCTGAAGCTTTCTTT
>TRBJ2-1|TRBV5-1|once|TRBD1
CASSHSGTGGGEQFF
TGCGCCAGCAGCCACTCCGGGACAGGGGGTGGTGAGCAGTTCTTC